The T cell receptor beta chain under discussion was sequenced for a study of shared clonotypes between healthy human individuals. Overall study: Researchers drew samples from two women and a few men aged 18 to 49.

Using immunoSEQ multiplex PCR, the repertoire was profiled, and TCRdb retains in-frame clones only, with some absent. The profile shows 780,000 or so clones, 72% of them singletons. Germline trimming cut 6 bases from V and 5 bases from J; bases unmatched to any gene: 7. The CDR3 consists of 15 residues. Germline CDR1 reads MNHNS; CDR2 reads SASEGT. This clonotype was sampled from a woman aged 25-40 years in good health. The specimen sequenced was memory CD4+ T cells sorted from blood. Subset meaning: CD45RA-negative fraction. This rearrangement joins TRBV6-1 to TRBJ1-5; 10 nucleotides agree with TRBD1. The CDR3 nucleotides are TGTGCCAGCAGACCGATAGGACAGGGGGATCAGCCCCAGCATTTT. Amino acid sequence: CASRPIGQGDQPQHF.